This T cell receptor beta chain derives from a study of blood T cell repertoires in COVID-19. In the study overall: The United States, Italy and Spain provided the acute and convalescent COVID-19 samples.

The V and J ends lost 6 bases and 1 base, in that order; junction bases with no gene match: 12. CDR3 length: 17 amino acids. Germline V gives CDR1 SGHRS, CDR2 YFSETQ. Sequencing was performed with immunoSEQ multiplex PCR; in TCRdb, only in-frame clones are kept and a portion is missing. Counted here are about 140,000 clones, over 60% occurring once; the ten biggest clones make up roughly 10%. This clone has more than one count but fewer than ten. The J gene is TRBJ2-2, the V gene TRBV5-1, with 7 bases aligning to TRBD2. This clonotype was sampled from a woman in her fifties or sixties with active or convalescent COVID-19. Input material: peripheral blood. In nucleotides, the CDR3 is TGCGCCAGCACCCAACTAGTAACGGGGGGGAACACCGGGGAGCTGTTTTTT. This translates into CASTQLVTGGNTGELFF.